Each of the 30 T cell receptor beta chains below was sequenced from the same sample in a study of blood T cells in healthy people across ages. Together with a sample-barcoded 5' primer, a J-beta primer mix was included in a second PCR lasting about 7 to 12 cycles. A single record per CDR3 protein comes from TCRdb applying MiXCR to the 5' RACE reads. The table lists roughly 800,000 distinct CDR3 sequences, about 53% of them singletons. The sample comprised blood. Source of these receptors: an elderly man in good health.

This clonotype was picked up a small number of times. This chain connects TRBV6-2 or TRBV6-3 to TRBJ2-7; no definite D call. Germline V CDR1 and CDR2: MNHEY, SVGEGT. V shed 3 bases and J shed 2 bases, with 8 bases lying between them. This CDR3 is 13 amino acids long. CDR3 amino acids: CASSYAAPYEQYF. CDR3 DNA: TGTGCCAGCAGTTATGCGGCGCCCTACGAGCAGTACTTC.

This clonotype was seen more than once but under ten times. The J gene is TRBJ1-2, the V gene TRBV5-1, with 10 bases matching TRBD1. This CDR3 is built from 13 residues. Looked up from germline, CDR1 is SGHRS and CDR2 is YFSETQ. With V trimmed by 4 bases and J by 6 bases, 3 bases remained unmatched. CDR3 coding DNA: TGCGCCAGCAGCAGGACAGGGGGTAATGGCTACACCTTC. Translating it yields CASSRTGGNGYTF.

The chain uses TRBV28 and TRBJ2-5; 10 bases align to TRBD1. The J segment lost 13 bases and the V segment lost 5 bases, leaving 7 bases of the junction unmatched. This CDR3 is built from 12 residues. CDR1 and CDR2 from the germline V gene are MDHEN and SYDVKM. CDR3 nucleotides: TGTGCCAGCAGTCTCTGGGACAGGGGTTCGTACTTC. As protein: CASSLWDRGSYF.

V is TRBV7-8 and J is TRBJ1-1, with TRBD1 as a possible D gene (5 bases). V lost 2 bases, J lost 5 bases, and 21 bases lay in between. The CDR3 covers 17 residues. The germline gives CDR1 SGHVS, CDR2 FQNEAQ. The CDR3 protein is CASSLSSYTGQGTEAFF. CDR3 bases: TGTGCCAGCAGCTTATCCTCCTACACGGGCCAGGGAACTGAAGCTTTCTTT.

The table lists this clonotype with a few counts. The chain links TRBV20-1 to TRBJ2-7; D unresolved. The CDR3 runs 12 residues. Germline CDR1 reads DFQATT; CDR2 reads SNEGSKA (reference sequence). The ends were cut back, 3 bases at V and 5 bases at J, with 11 bases in the middle. In DNA, the CDR3 is TGCAGTGCTAGCCTGGACCCCCACGAGCAGTACTTC. Translation gives CSASLDPHEQYF.

This clonotype has ten or more counts. This CDR3 reads CSVMQGAETQYF. Written as DNA, the CDR3 is TGCAGCGTTATGCAGGGGGCTGAGACCCAGTACTTC. The chain links TRBV29-1 to TRBJ2-5; 8 bases fit TRBD1. The CDR3 covers 12 residues. Germline V gives CDR1 SQVTM, CDR2 ANQGSEA. V lost 5 bases, J lost 5 bases, and 4 bases stayed unmatched.

The chain has TRBV27 and TRBJ2-7, with TRBD2 identical over 7 bases. The V gene end was trimmed by 6 bases and the J gene end by 2 bases; junction bases not matched to a gene: 7. Per germline, CDR1 MNHEY and CDR2 SMNVEV (reference sequence). CDR3 length equals 14 residues. CDR3 region: CASRTKSGTYEQYF. The CDR3 DNA follows: TGTGCCAGCAGGACTAAAAGCGGGACCTACGAGCAGTACTTC.

This clonotype was counted only a few times. The rearrangement uses TRBV12-3 or TRBV12-4 and TRBJ2-4, with 9 bases aligning to TRBD2. The CDR3 sequence is 16 residues long. V trimming: 3 bases; J trimming: 0 bases; junction bases outside the gene matches: 3. As DNA, the CDR3 is TGTGCCAGCAGTTTCACTAGCGGGTTAGCCAAAAACATTCAGTACTTC. Protein product: CASSFTSGLAKNIQYF.

The chain's CDR3 is CASSLLLAGGQETQYF. CDR3 DNA sequence: TGCGCCAGCAGCTTGCTTCTAGCGGGAGGTCAAGAGACCCAGTACTTC. The gene calls are TRBV5-1 and TRBJ2-5; 11 positions match TRBD2. J was trimmed by 2 bases and V by 1 base; bases with no gene match: 4. CDR1 and CDR2 from the germline V gene are SGHRS and YFSETQ. The CDR3 consists of 16 residues.

This clonotype was counted only a few times. Here the CDR3 DNA reads TGCAGTGCCCACGCAGAACTAGCGGGAGTGGGCCCCCAAGAGACCCAGTACTTC. Translation: CSAHAELAGVGPQETQYF. The chain couples TRBV20-1 to TRBJ2-5; 11 bases line up with TRBD2. Germline CDR1 reads DFQATT; CDR2 reads SNEGSKA (reference sequence). With V trimmed by 6 bases and J by 1 base, 16 bases remained unmatched. The CDR3 extends over 18 amino acids.

This clonotype was found once. The chain carries TRBV7-9 and TRBJ2-6; D ambiguous. CDR3 length equals 16 residues. Germline CDR1 and CDR2: SEHNR and FQNEAQ (reference sequence). Trimming removed 4 bases from V and 0 bases from J, with 10 bases in between. For the CDR3, the DNA is TGTGCCAGCAGCTCCCGGCAGAGCTCTGGGGCCAACGTCCTGACTTTC. Its translation is CASSSRQSSGANVLTF.

The CDR3 spells CASMGTSGQTQYF. CDR3 DNA sequence: TGTGCCAGCATGGGGACTAGCGGACAGACCCAGTACTTC. The chain links TRBV2 to TRBJ2-5; 11 bases fit TRBD2. The CDR3 is 13 amino acids. Germline loops: CDR1 SNHLY, CDR2 FYNNEI. The V gene end was trimmed by 7 bases and the J gene end by 6 bases; junction bases not matched to a gene: 4.

The gene calls are TRBV5-1 and TRBJ2-1, with 7 bases fitting TRBD2. This CDR3 has 16 amino acids. Looked up from germline, CDR1 is SGHRS and CDR2 is YFSETQ. With 4 bases clipped from V and 0 bases from J, the junction kept 7 bases outside the gene matches. In nucleotides, the CDR3 is TGCGCCAGCAGCCCCTCCGCGGGAGACTCCTACAATGAGCAGTTCTTC. Translated: CASSPSAGDSYNEQFF.

This clonotype occurred a few times. The chain recombines TRBV12-3 or TRBV12-4 with TRBJ2-1; either TRBD1 or TRBD2 may fit D (5 bases each). The J call may not be correct, given that the DNA end is closer to TRBJ2-7. The CDR3 is made up of 14 amino acids. The CDR3 DNA sequence: TGTGCCAGCAGTTTGAGGGGAACACGGTACGAGCAGTACTTC. Its protein is CASSLRGTRYEQYF.

A few counts support this clonotype. The chain is built from TRBV24-1 and TRBJ2-1; maybe TRBD2 (6 bases). This CDR3 comprises 15 residues. CDR1 KGHDR and CDR2 SFDVKD come from the germline V gene. V was trimmed by 7 bases and J by 4 bases, leaving 16 bases between them. The CDR3 region has the DNA TGTGCCACCAGCACACGGGACTCCTCATACAATGAGCAGTTCTTC. It encodes CATSTRDSSYNEQFF.

This clonotype was picked up a small number of times. This chain connects TRBV20-1 to TRBJ2-3; a possible D gene is TRBD1 (6 bases). The CDR3 consists of 17 residues. The V end was cut by 3 bases, the J end by 0 bases, with 19 bases between. Germline CDR1 DFQATT, CDR2 SNEGSKA (reference sequence). CDR3 amino acids: CSARALAGAYSTDTQYF. The CDR3 nucleotides read TGCAGTGCTAGGGCTCTCGCAGGGGCCTATAGCACAGATACGCAGTATTTT.

This clonotype came up once. The chain couples TRBV25-1 to TRBJ2-3; D gene uncertain. The CDR3 extends over 12 amino acids. Germline CDR1 and CDR2: MGHDK and SYGVNS. The V and J ends lost 4 bases and 6 bases respectively, with 8 bases between them. CDR3 nucleotides: TGTGCCAGCAGTGGTTCTTTGGATACGCAGTATTTT. Its protein product is CASSGSLDTQYF. Full variable domain (missing parts from reference TRBV25-1 and TRBJ2-3): EADIYQTPRYLVIGTGKKITLECSQTMGHDKMYWYQQDPGMELHLIHYSYGVNSTEKGDLSSESTVSRIRTEHFPLTLESARPSHTSQYLCASSGSLDTQYFGPGTRLTVL.

The chain combines TRBV7-2 with TRBJ2-7, with no clear D. The CDR3 has 14 amino acids. The germline V gene encodes CDR1 SGHTA and CDR2 FQGNSA. Trimming pared 0 bases from V and 3 bases from J, leaving 9 bases between. Here the CDR3 reads CASSLAISLYEQYF. The CDR3, as DNA: TGTGCCAGCAGCTTAGCCATAAGCCTCTACGAGCAGTACTTC. The full variable domain, with the rest looked up from reference TRBV7-2 and TRBJ2-7, is GAGVSQSPSNKVTEKGKDVELRCDPISGHTALYWYRQSLGQGLEFLIYFQGNSAPDKSGLPSDRFSAERTGGSVSTLTIQRTQQEDSAVYLCASSLAISLYEQYFGPGTRLTVT.

The J gene is TRBJ2-1, the V gene TRBV7-9; tentatively, D is TRBD2 (6 bases). This CDR3 region has 17 residues. V dropped 5 bases and J dropped 6 bases, with 23 bases sitting between them. Looked up from germline, CDR1 is SEHNR and CDR2 is FQNEAQ (reference sequence). The CDR3 DNA sequence: TGTGCCAGCAGCCAACGGGACTCCAATTTGGGCGTCAATGAGCAGTTCTTC. It translates to CASSQRDSNLGVNEQFF. The variable domain in full, with the rest retrieved from reference TRBV7-9 and TRBJ2-1, is DTGVSQNPRHKITKRGQNVTFRCDPISEHNRLYWYRQTLGQGPEFLTYFQNEAQLEKSRLLSDRFSAERPKGSFSTLEIQRTEQGDSAMYLCASSQRDSNLGVNEQFFGPGTRLTVL.

This rearrangement joins TRBV29-1 to TRBJ2-1, with TRBD2 matching 11 bases. Germline values: CDR1 SQVTM, CDR2 ANQGSEA. J lost 7 bases, V lost 1 base, and 9 bases had no gene match. The CDR3 contains 16 residues. CDR3 nucleotide sequence: TGCAGCGTTGAAGGAGTTAGCGGGAGGGCATCAAATGAGCAGTTCTTC. Translated, it gives CSVEGVSGRASNEQFF.

This clonotype was seen a handful of times. The V gene is TRBV9, the J gene TRBJ2-6; either TRBD1 or TRBD2 may fit D (6 bases each). The V and J ends lost 8 bases and 2 bases respectively, with 11 bases between them. The CDR3 is made up of 14 amino acids. In germline, CDR1 is SGDLS, CDR2 YYNGEE. CDR3 sequence (DNA): TGTGCCAGTGGGGGGCCACCTGGGGCCAACGTCCTGACTTTC. As protein: CASGGPPGANVLTF.

The V and J genes are TRBV20-1 and TRBJ2-5, with 8 bases fitting TRBD1. V trimming: 3 bases; J trimming: 5 bases; junction bases outside the gene matches: 5. This CDR3 region has 13 residues. The V gene's germline CDR1 is DFQATT and CDR2 SNEGSKA (reference sequence). CDR3 residues: CSASDRGGETQYF. The CDR3 nucleotides are TGCAGTGCTAGTGACAGGGGAGGCGAGACCCAGTACTTC.

This clonotype was counted a few times. The V gene is TRBV6-4, the J gene TRBJ2-3; D unresolved. Germline CDR1 is MRHNA and CDR2 is SNTAGT. The CDR3 runs 15 residues. Trimming shortened V by 6 bases and J by 4 bases, and 17 bases separated the two germline ends. The CDR3 DNA follows: TGTGCCAGCAGCCGACACCCCACCGCCCCAGATACGCAGTATTTT. Its protein is CASSRHPTAPDTQYF.

V usage is TRBV7-2 and J usage is TRBJ2-4; TRBD2 agrees at 9 bases. The tail of the sequence fits TRBJ2-7 better, so the J call may be wrong. The CDR3 is 16 residues long. Germline loops: CDR1 SGHTA, CDR2 FQGNSA. CDR3 sequence: CASSLIHSGSGYEQYF. The CDR3 DNA follows: TGTGCCAGCAGCTTAATTCATAGCGGGAGTGGGTACGAGCAGTACTTC.

The table lists this clonotype with a few counts. The CDR3 DNA sequence: TGCAGTGCTGTCCTGACAGGTCAAGAGACCCAGTACTTC. Its translation: CSAVLTGQETQYF. The V and J genes are TRBV20-1 and TRBJ2-5; D might be TRBD1 (6 bases). The CDR3 covers 13 residues. Germline V gene lookup returns CDR1 DFQATT and CDR2 SNEGSKA (reference sequence). Trimming stripped 5 bases from V and 2 bases from J, with 12 bases between.

V and J are TRBV6-5 and TRBJ1-2; D not certain. CDR3 size: 15 residues. V lost 5 bases and J lost 0, with 13 bases in between. CDR1 MNHEY and CDR2 SVGAGI come from the germline V gene. The CDR3 region is CASSDPGPANYGYTF. The CDR3 region has the DNA TGTGCCAGCAGTGACCCAGGTCCTGCTAACTATGGCTACACCTTC.

The chain has TRBV11-2 and TRBJ2-5; a weak D match, TRBD1 (5 bases). Trimming took 5 bases from V and 0 from J, leaving 10 bases between them. Germline CDR1 and CDR2: SGHAT and FQNNGV. The CDR3 extends over 14 amino acids. The CDR3 DNA reads TGTGCCAGCAGCCAGACAGTGTACCAAGAGACCCAGTACTTC. Its protein is CASSQTVYQETQYF.

This clonotype was counted ten times or more. The V call is TRBV15, the J call TRBJ2-3; 7 bases agree with TRBD2. The CDR3 consists of 13 residues. In germline, CDR1 is LNHNV, CDR2 YYDKDF (reference sequence). The V segment lost 5 bases and the J segment 14 bases; nucleotides outside the gene matches: 13. CDR3 in DNA: TGTGCCACCAGCGCGGGAGTACACAGAGACGCGTATTTT. Protein product: CATSAGVHRDAYF.

This rearrangement joins TRBV29-1 to TRBJ2-4; 8 nucleotides align to TRBD2. V gave up 6 bases and J gave up 14 bases; unmatched junction bases: 12. The CDR3 is 12 amino acids. Germline CDR1 and CDR2: SQVTM and ANQGSEA. CDR3 in amino acids: CSVETSGGSEYF. The CDR3 nucleotides read TGCAGCGTCGAAACTAGCGGAGGCTCGGAGTACTTC.

The table lists this clonotype with a few counts. The chain links TRBV28 to TRBJ2-7; D is perhaps TRBD2 (5 bases). Germline CDR1 is MDHEN and CDR2 is SYDVKM. Trimming shortened V by 5 bases and J by 3 bases, and 8 bases separated the two germline ends. CDR3 length: 12 amino acids. The CDR3 sequence: CASSPADYEQYF. The DNA for the CDR3 is TGTGCCAGCAGTCCAGCGGACTACGAGCAGTACTTC.